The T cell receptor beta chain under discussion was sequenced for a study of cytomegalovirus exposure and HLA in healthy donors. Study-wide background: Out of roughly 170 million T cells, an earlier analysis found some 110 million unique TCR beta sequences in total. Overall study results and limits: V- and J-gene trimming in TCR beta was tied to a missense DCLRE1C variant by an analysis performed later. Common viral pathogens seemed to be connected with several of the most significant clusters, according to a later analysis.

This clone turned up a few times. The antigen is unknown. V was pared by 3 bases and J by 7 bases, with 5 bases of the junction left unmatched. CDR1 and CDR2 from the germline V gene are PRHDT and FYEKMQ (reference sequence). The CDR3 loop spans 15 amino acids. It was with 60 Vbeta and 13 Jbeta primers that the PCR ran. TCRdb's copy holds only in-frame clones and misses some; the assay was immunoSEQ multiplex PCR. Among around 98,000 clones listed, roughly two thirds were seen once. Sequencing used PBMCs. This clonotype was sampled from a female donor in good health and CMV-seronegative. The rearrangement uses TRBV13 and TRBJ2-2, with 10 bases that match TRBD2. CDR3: CASSFQRGGNGELFF. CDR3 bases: TGTGCCAGCAGCTTCCAGCGGGGGGGAAACGGGGAGCTGTTTTTT.